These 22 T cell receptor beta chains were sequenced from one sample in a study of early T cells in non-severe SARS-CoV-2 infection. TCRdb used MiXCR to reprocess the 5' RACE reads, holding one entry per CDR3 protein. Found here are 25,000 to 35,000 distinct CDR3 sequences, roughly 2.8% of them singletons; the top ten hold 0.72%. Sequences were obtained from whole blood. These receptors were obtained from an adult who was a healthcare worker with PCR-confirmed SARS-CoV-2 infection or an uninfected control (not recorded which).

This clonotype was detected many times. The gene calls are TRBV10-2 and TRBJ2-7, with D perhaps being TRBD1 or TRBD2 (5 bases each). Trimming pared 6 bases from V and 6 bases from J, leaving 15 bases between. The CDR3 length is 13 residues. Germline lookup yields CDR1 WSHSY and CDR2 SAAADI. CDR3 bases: TGCGCCAGCAGCTTAACGGGGCCCTCCGAGCAGTACGTC. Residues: CASSLTGPSEQYV.

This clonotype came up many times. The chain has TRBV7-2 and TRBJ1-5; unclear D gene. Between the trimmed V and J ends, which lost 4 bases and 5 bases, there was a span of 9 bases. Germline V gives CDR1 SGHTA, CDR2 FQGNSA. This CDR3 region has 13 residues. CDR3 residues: CASSSRTHQPQHF. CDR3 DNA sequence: TGTGCCAGCAGCTCGCGGACCCATCAGCCCCAGCATTTT. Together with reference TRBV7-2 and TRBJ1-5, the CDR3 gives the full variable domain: GAGVSQSPSNKVTEKGKDVELRCDPISGHTALYWYRQSLGQGLEFLIYFQGNSAPDKSGLPSDRFSAERTGGSVSTLTIQRTQQEDSAVYLCASSSRTHQPQHFGDGTRLSIL.

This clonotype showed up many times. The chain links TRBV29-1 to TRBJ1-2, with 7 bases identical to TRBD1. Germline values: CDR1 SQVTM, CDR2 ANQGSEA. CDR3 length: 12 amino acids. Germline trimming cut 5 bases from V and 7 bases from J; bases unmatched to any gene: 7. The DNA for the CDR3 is TGCAGCGTTTATAAGGGGGCGCGTGGCTACACCTTC. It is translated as CSVYKGARGYTF.

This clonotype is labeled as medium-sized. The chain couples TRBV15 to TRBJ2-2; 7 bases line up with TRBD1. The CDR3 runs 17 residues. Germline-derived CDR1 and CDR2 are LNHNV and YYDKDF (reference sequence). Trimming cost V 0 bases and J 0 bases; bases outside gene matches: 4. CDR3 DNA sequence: TGTGCCACCAGCAGAGATAAGGGGGCTACGAACACCGGGGAGCTGTTTTTT. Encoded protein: CATSRDKGATNTGELFF.

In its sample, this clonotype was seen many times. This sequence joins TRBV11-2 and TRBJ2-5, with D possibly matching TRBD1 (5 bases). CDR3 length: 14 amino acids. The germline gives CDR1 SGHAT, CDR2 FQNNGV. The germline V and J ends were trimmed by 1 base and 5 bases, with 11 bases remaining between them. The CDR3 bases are TGTGCCAGCAGCTTAGTCCTGGGGCCGGAGACCCAGTACTTC. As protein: CASSLVLGPETQYF.

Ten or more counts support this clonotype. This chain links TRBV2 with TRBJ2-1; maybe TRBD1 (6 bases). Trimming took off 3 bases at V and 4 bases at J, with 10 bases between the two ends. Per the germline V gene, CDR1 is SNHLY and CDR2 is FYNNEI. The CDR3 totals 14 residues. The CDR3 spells CASSENREYNEQFF. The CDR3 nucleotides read TGTGCCAGCAGTGAGAACAGGGAATACAATGAGCAGTTCTTC.

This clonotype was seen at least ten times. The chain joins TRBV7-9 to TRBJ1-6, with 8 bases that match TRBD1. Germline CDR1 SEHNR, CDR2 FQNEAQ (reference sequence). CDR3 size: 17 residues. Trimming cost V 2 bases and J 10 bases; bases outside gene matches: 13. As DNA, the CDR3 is TGTGCCAGCAGCTTACCCTCACCGGGACAGGTTGAATCACCCCTCCACTTT. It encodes CASSLPSPGQVESPLHF.

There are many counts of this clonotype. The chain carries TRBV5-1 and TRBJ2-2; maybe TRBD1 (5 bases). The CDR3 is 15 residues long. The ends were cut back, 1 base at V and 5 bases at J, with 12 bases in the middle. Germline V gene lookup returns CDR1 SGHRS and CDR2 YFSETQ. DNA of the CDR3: TGCGCCAGCAGCTTGTCACAGGTGCCTACCGGGGAGCTGTTTTTT. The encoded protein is CASSLSQVPTGELFF.

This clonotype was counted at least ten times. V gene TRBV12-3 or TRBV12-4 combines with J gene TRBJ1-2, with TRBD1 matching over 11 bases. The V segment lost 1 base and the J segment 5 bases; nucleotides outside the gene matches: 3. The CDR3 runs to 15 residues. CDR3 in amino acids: CASSLGTGGVYGYTF. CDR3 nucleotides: TGTGCCAGCAGTTTAGGGACAGGGGGCGTTTATGGCTACACCTTC.

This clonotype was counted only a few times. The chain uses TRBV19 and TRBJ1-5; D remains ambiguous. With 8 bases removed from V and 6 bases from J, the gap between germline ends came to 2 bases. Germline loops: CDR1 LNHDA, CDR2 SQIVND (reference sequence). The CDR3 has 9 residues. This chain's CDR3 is CASGQPQHF. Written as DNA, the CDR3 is TGTGCCAGTGGTCAGCCCCAGCATTTT.

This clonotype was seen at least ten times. DNA for the CDR3: TGTGCCAGCAGCTTAACCGGGGGTAGCCAGCCCCAGCATTTT. Its protein is CASSLTGGSQPQHF. The chain couples TRBV7-3 to TRBJ1-5, with a weak D call TRBD1 (5 bases). This CDR3 contains 14 residues. From germline, CDR1 is SGHTA and CDR2 FQGTGA. Trimming left V 0 bases short and J 7 bases short, with 10 bases between.

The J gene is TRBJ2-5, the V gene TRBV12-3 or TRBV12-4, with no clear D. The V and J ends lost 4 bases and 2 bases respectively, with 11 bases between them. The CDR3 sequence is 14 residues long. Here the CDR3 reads CASSWNFRQETQYF. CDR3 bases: TGTGCCAGCAGTTGGAACTTCAGGCAAGAGACCCAGTACTTC.

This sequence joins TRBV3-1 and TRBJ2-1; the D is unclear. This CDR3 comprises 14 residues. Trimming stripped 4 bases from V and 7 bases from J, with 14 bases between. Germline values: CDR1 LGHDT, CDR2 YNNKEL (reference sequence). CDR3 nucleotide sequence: TGTGCCAGCAGCCGCCGACGCGTTTTTAATGAGCAGTTCTTC. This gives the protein CASSRRRVFNEQFF.

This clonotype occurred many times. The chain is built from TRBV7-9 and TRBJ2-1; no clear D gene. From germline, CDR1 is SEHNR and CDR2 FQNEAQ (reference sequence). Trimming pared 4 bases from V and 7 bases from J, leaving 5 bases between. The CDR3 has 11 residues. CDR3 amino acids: CASSSLNEQFF. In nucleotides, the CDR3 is TGTGCCAGCAGCTCCCTGAATGAGCAGTTCTTC.

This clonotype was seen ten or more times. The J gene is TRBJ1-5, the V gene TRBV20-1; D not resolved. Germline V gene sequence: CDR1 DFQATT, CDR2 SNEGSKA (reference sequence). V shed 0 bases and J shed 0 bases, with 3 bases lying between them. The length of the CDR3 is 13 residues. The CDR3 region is CSARDYSNQPQHF. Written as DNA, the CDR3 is TGCAGTGCTAGAGATTATAGCAATCAGCCCCAGCATTTT.

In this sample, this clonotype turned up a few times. The CDR3 DNA follows: TGTGCCAGCAATCGGGGACGGAGGGAAAAACTGTTTTTT. Protein sequence: CASNRGRREKLFF. The chain carries TRBV14 and TRBJ1-4, with a tentative D call TRBD1 (5 bases). Germline-derived CDR1 and CDR2 are SGHDN and FVKESK. V gave up 7 bases and J gave up 8 bases, with 14 bases separating them. This CDR3 contains 13 residues. Complete variable domain (other parts from reference TRBV14 and TRBJ1-4): EAGVTQFPSHSVIEKGQTVTLRCDPISGHDNLYWYRRVMGKEIKFLLHFVKESKQDESGMPNNRFLAERTGGTYSTLKVQPAELEDSGVYFCASNRGRREKLFFGSGTQLSVL.

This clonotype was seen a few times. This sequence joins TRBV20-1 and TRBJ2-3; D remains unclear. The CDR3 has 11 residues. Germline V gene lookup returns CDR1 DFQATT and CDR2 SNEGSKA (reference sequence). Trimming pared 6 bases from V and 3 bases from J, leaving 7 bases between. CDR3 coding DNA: TGCAGTGCCTTATTTACAGATACGCAGTATTTT. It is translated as CSALFTDTQYF.

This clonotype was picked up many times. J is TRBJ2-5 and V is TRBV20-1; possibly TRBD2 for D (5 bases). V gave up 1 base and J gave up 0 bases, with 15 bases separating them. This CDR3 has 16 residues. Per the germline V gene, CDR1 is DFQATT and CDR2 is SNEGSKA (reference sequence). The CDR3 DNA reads TGCAGTGCTAGAGGGTTCGGGGAGCGGTACCAAGAGACCCAGTACTTC. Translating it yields CSARGFGERYQETQYF.

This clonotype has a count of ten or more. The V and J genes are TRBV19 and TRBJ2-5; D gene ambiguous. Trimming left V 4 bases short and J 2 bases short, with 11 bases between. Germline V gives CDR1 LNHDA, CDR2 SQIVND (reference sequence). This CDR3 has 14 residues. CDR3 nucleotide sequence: TGTGCCAGTAGTACCGGCATGTTACAAGAGACCCAGTACTTC. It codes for CASSTGMLQETQYF. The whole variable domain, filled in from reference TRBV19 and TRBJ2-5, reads DGGITQSPKYLFRKEGQNVTLSCEQNLNHDAMYWYRQDPGQGLRLIYYSQIVNDFQKGDIAEGYSVSREKKESFPLTVTSAQKNPTAFYLCASSTGMLQETQYFGPGTRLLVL.

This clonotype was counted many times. CDR3 coding DNA: TGTGCCATCAGTGGAGCGGTCGGCCAGGATGAGCAGTTCTTC. This translates into CAISGAVGQDEQFF. This sequence joins TRBV10-3 and TRBJ2-1; TRBD2 is a possible D gene (5 bases). CDR1 ENHRY and CDR2 SYGVKD come from the germline V gene. This CDR3 spans 14 amino acids. V shed 4 bases and J shed 8 bases, with 15 bases lying between them.

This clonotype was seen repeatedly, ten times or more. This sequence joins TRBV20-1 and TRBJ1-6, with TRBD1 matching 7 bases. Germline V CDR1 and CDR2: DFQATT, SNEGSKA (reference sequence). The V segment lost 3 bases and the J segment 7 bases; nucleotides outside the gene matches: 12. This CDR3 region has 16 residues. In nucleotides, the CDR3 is TGCAGTGCTAGTAGGGGACAGCTAAATCAAAATTCACCCCTCCACTTT. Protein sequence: CSASRGQLNQNSPLHF.

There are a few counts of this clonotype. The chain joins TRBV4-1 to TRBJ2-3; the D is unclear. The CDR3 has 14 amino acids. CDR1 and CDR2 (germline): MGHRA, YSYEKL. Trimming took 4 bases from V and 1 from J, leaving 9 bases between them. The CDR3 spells CASSLITGTDTQYF. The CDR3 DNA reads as TGCGCCAGCAGCCTAATCACTGGCACAGATACGCAGTATTTT.